This T cell receptor (beta chain) was recovered during a study of T cell responses to AZD1222 COVID-19 vaccine. TCRdb's copy holds only in-frame clones and misses some; the assay was immunoSEQ multiplex PCR. Altogether some 150,000 clones are present, roughly nine tenths being singletons, with the ten largest covering roughly 1.7%. V lost 5 bases to trimming and J lost 2 bases, with 6 bases between them. The germline V gene encodes CDR1 SQVTM and CDR2 ANQGSEA. This CDR3 region has 11 residues. Whole-study findings and limits: Donors, mostly white British, included more females; clonal diversity was possibly underestimated.

This clone was counted once. Its antigen is undetermined. The material sequenced was peripheral blood, taken on day 0 of AZD1222 vaccination. V usage is TRBV29-1 and J usage is TRBJ2-5; weak D call: TRBD1 (5 bases). The sequence came from an adult in good health. CDR3 DNA sequence: TGCAGCGTTAAGGGGCAAGAGACCCAGTACTTC. It specifies CSVKGQETQYF.